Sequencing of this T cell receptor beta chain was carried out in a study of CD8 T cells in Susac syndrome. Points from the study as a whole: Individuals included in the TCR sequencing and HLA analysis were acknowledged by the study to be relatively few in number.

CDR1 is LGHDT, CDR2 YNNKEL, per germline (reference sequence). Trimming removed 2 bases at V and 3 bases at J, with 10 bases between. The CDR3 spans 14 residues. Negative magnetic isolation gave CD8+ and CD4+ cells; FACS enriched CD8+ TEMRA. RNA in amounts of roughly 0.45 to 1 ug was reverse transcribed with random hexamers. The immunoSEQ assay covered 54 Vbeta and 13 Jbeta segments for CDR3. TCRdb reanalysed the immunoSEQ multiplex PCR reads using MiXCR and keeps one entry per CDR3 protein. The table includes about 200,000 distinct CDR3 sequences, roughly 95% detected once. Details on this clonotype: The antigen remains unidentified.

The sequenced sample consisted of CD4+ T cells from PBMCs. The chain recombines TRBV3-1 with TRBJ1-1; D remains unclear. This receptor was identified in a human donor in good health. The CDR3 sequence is CASSQLPRDTEAFF. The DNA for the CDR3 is TGTGCCAGCAGCCAACTCCCAAGAGACACTGAAGCTTTCTTT.